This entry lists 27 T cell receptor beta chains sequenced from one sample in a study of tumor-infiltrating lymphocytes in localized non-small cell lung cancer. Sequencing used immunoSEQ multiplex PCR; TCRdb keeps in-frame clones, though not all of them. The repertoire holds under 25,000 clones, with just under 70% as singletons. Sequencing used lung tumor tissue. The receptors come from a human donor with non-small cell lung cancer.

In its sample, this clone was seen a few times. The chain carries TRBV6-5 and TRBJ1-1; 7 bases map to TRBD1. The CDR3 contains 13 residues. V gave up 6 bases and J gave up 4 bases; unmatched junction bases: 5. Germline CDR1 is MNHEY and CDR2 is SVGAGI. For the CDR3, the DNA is TGTGCCAGCAGGAACAGGGGCGCCACTGAAGCTTTCTTT. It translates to CASRNRGATEAFF.

CDR3 DNA sequence: TGTGCCAGCAGCTTATATGGCGGTTCCTACAATGAGCAGTTCTTC. Amino acids: CASSLYGGSYNEQFF. The chain carries TRBV7-9 and TRBJ2-1; D is unresolved. Trimming took off 2 bases at V and 1 base at J, with 9 bases between the two ends. The CDR3 is 15 residues long. CDR1 and CDR2 (germline): SEHNR, FQNEAQ (reference sequence).

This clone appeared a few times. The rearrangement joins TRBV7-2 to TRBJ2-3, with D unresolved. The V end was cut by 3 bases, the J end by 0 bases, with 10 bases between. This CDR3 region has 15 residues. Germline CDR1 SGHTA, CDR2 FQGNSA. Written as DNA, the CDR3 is TGTGCCAGCAGCTTGCAGGTTATTAGCACAGATACGCAGTATTTT. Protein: CASSLQVISTDTQYF. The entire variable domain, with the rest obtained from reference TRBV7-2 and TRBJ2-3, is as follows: GAGVSQSPSNKVTEKGKDVELRCDPISGHTALYWYRQSLGQGLEFLIYFQGNSAPDKSGLPSDRFSAERTGGSVSTLTIQRTQQEDSAVYLCASSLQVISTDTQYFGPGTRLTVL.

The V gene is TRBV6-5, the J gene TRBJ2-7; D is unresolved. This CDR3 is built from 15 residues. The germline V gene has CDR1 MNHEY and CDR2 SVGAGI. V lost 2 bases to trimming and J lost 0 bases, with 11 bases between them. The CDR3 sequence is CASSYGGASSYEQYF. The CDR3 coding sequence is TGTGCCAGCAGTTACGGTGGAGCCAGCTCCTACGAGCAGTACTTC.

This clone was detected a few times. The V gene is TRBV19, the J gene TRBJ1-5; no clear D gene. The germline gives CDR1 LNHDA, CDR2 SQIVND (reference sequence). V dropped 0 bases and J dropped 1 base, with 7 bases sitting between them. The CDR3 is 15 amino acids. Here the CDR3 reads CASSIDTRSNQPQHF. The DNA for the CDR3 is TGTGCCAGTAGTATAGATACGAGGAGCAATCAGCCCCAGCATTTT.

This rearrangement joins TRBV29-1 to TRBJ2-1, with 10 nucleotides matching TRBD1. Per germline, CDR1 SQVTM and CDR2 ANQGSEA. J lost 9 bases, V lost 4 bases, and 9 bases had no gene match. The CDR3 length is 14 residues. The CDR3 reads CSVAAPGTGVEQFF. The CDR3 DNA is TGCAGCGTTGCGGCCCCTGGGACAGGGGTTGAGCAGTTCTTC.

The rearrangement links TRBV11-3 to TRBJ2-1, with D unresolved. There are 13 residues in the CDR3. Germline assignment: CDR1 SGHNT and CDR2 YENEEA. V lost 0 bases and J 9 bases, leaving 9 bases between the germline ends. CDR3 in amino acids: CASSLDIRSEQFF. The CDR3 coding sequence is TGTGCCAGCAGCTTAGATATAAGGAGTGAGCAGTTCTTC.

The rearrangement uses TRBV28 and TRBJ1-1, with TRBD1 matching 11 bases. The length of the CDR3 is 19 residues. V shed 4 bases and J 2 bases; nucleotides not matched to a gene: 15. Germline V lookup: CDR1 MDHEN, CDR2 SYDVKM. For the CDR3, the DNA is TGTGCCAGCAGTTCTTTACATCCTCGGACAGGGGGCGTTAACACTGAAGCTTTCTTT. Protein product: CASSSLHPRTGGVNTEAFF.

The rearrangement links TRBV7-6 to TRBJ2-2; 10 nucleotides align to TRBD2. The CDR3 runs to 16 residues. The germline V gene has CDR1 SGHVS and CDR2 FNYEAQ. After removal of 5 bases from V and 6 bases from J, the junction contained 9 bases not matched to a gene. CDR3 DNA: TGTGCCAGCAGCCCCACAAGCGGACTAGCGGCCGGGGAGCTGTTTTTT. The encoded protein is CASSPTSGLAAGELFF.

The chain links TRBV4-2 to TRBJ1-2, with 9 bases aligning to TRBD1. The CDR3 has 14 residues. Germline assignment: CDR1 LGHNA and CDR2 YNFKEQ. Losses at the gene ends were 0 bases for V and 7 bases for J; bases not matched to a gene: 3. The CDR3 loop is CASSQDRTGVGYTF. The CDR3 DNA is TGTGCCAGCAGCCAAGACAGGACAGGGGTTGGCTACACCTTC.

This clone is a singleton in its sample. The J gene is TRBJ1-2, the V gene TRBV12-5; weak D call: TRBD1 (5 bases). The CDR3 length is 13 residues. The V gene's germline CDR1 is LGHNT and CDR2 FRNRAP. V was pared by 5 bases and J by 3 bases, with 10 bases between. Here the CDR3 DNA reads TGTGCTAGTGGTATGGAGGGGTACTATGGCTACACCTTC. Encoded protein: CASGMEGYYGYTF.

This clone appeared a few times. The CDR3 sequence: CASSFGKGAEQFF. CDR3 coding DNA: TGTGCCAGCAGCTTCGGCAAAGGGGCTGAGCAGTTCTTC. V is TRBV7-7 and J is TRBJ2-1, with a possible D match to TRBD1 (5 bases). The germline gives CDR1 SSHAT, CDR2 FNYEAQ (reference sequence). V was shortened by 3 bases and J by 9 bases, with 12 bases between the two germline ends. The length of the CDR3 is 13 residues.

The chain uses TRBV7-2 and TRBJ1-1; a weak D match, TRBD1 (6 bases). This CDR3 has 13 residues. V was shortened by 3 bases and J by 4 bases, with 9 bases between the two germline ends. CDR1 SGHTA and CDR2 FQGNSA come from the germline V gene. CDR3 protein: CASSLLDSTEAFF. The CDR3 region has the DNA TGTGCCAGCAGCTTGCTGGACAGCACTGAAGCTTTCTTT.

CDR3 loop: CASSPPGGQNTEAFF. The CDR3 region has the DNA TGTGCCAGCAGCCCACCCGGGGGGCAGAACACTGAAGCTTTCTTT. The chain combines TRBV7-2 with TRBJ1-1; tentatively, D is TRBD1 (6 bases). V was cut by 5 bases and J by 1 base, with 14 bases left in between. The CDR3 is 15 amino acids. The V gene's germline CDR1 is SGHTA and CDR2 FQGNSA. The variable domain in full, with the rest retrieved from reference TRBV7-2 and TRBJ1-1, is GAGVSQSPSNKVTEKGKDVELRCDPISGHTALYWYRQSLGQGLEFLIYFQGNSAPDKSGLPSDRFSAERTGGSVSTLTIQRTQQEDSAVYLCASSPPGGQNTEAFFGQGTRLTVV.

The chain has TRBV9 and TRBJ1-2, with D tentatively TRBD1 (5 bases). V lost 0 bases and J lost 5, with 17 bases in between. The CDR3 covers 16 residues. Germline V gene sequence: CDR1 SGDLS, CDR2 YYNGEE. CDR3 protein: CASSVATRAGGYGYTF. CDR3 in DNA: TGTGCCAGCAGCGTAGCTACGAGGGCCGGGGGGTATGGCTACACCTTC.

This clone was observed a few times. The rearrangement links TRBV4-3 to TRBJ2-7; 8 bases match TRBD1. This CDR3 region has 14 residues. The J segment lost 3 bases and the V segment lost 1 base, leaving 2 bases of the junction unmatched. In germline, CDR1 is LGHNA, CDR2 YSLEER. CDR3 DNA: TGCGCCAGCAGCCAAGGACAGGGGAGCTACGAGCAGTACTTC. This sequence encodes CASSQGQGSYEQYF.

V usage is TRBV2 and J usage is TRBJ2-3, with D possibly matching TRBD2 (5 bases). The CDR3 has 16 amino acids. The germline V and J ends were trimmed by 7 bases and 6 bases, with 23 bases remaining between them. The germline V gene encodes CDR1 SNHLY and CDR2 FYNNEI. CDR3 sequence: CASNRNGLLQQDTQYF. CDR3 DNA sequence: TGTGCCAGCAACCGCAACGGACTTCTGCAACAGGATACGCAGTATTTT.

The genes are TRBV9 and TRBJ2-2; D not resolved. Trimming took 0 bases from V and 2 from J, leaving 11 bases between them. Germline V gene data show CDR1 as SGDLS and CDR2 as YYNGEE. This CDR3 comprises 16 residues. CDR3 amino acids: CASSVAPKGNTGELFF. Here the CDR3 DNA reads TGTGCCAGCAGCGTAGCCCCCAAAGGAAACACCGGGGAGCTGTTTTTT. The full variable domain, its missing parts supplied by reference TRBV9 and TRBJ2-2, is DSGVTQTPKHLITATGQRVTLRCSPRSGDLSVYWYQQSLDQGLQFLIQYYNGEERAKGNILERFSAQQFPDLHSELNLSSLELGDSALYFCASSVAPKGNTGELFFGEGSRLTVL.

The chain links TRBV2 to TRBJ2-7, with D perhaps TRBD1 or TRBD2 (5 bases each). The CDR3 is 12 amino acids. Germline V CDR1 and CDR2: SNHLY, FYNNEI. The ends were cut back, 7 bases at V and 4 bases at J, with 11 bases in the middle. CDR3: CASKRGEYEQYF. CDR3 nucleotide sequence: TGTGCCAGCAAAAGGGGAGAGTACGAGCAGTACTTC.

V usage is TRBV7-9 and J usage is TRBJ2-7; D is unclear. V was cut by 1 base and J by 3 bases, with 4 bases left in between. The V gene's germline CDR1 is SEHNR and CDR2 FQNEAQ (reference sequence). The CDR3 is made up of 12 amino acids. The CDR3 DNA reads TGTGCCAGCAGCTTAGTCCACTACGAGCAGTACTTC. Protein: CASSLVHYEQYF.

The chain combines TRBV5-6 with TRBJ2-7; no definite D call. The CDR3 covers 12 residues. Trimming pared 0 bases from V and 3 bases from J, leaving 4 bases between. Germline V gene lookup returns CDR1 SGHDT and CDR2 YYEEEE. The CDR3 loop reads CASSLEFYEQYF. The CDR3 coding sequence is TGTGCCAGCAGCTTGGAGTTCTACGAGCAGTACTTC. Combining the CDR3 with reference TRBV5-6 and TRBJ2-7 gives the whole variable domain DAGVTQSPTHLIKTRGQQVTLRCSPKSGHDTVSWYQQALGQGPQFIFQYYEEEERQRGNFPDRFSGHQFPNYSSELNVNALLLGDSALYLCASSLEFYEQYFGPGTRLTVT.

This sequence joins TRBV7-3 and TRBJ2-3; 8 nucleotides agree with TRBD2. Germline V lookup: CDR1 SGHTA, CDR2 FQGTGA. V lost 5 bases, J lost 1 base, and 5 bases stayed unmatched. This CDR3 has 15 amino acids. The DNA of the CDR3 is TGTGCCAGCAGCCGGGGGGGGTCCGGCACAGATACGCAGTATTTT. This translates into CASSRGGSGTDTQYF.

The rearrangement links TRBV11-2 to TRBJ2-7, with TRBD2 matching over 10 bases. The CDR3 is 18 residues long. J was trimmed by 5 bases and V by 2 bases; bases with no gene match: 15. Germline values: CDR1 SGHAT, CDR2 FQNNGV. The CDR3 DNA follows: TGTGCCAGCAGCTTACTCGTTTTCGGTAGCGGGAGGTCACACGAGCAGTACTTC. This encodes CASSLLVFGSGRSHEQYF.

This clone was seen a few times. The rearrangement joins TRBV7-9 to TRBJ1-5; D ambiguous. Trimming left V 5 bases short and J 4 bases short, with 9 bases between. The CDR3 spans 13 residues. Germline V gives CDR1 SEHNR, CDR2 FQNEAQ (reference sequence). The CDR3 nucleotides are TGTGCCAGCAGCCCGATGGAAAATCAGCCCCAGCATTTT. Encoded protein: CASSPMENQPQHF.

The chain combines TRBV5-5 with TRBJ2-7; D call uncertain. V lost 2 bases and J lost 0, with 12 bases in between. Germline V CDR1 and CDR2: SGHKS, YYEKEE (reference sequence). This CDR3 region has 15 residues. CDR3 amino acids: CASSFPGLNSYEQYF. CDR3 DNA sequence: TGTGCCAGCAGCTTCCCGGGCCTAAACTCCTACGAGCAGTACTTC.

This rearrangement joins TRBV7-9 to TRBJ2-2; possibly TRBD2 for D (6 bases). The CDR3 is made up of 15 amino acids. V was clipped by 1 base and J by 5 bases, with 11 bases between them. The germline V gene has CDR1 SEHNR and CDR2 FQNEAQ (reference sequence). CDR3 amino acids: CASSLEAGRTGELFF. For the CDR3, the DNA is TGTGCCAGCAGCTTAGAGGCGGGACGGACCGGGGAGCTGTTTTTT.

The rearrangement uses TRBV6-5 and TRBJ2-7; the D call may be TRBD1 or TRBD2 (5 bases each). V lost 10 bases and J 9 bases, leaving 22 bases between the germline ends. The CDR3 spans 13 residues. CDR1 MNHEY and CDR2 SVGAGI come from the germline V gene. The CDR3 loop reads CATGRGQVAGQYF. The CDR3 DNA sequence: TGTGCCACGGGACGTGGTCAGGTGGCGGGGCAGTACTTC.